Below are 21 T cell receptor beta chains sequenced from a single sample in a study of cytomegalovirus exposure and HLA in healthy donors. PCR primers comprised 60 Vbeta and 13 Jbeta primers. Sequenced by immunoSEQ multiplex PCR; TCRdb stores in-frame clones only, minus some. The sample consists of tens of thousands of clones, approximately 79% of them appearing once. The sequencing input was PBMCs. All receptors come from a man aged 25 to 45 in good health and CMV-seronegative.

This clone was recorded a few times. This rearrangement joins TRBV9 to TRBJ2-7; D possibly corresponds to TRBD2 (6 bases). CDR3 length equals 15 residues. V gave up 0 bases and J gave up 1 base, with 11 bases separating them. Per the germline V gene, CDR1 is SGDLS and CDR2 is YYNGEE. The CDR3 reads CASSVASGLSYEQYF. The CDR3 DNA is TGTGCCAGCAGCGTAGCAAGCGGGTTATCCTACGAGCAGTACTTC.

The chain is built from TRBV6-4 and TRBJ2-3; 10 bases align to TRBD1. J lost 6 bases, V lost 6 bases, and 9 bases had no gene match. Germline V gives CDR1 MRHNA, CDR2 SNTAGT. CDR3 size: 15 residues. CDR3 nucleotide sequence: TGTGCCAGCAGCGAAGGCGGGGGACAGGGGGATACGCAGTATTTT. This sequence encodes CASSEGGGQGDTQYF.

The chain employs TRBV6-5 and TRBJ1-1; possibly TRBD1 for D (5 bases). The V end lost 7 bases, the J end lost 4 bases, and 13 bases lay between the germline ends. The CDR3 contains 13 residues. CDR1 and CDR2 (germline): MNHEY, SVGAGI. The CDR3 sequence: CASTRKGATEAFF. The CDR3 DNA reads as TGTGCCAGCACTAGAAAAGGGGCCACTGAAGCTTTCTTT.

The J gene is TRBJ2-7, the V gene TRBV6-6; 7 bases line up with TRBD1. V shed 2 bases and J 3 bases; nucleotides not matched to a gene: 7. Per the germline V gene, CDR1 is MNHNY and CDR2 is SVGAGI (reference sequence). This CDR3 comprises 15 residues. The CDR3 DNA sequence: TGTGCCAGCAGTTACCCGGGACAGACAAACTACGAGCAGTACTTC. Translating gives CASSYPGQTNYEQYF.

The chain employs TRBV11-3 and TRBJ2-7; perhaps TRBD1 as D (6 bases). Germline values: CDR1 SGHNT, CDR2 YENEEA. V shed 5 bases and J shed 1 base, with 12 bases lying between them. There are 14 residues in the CDR3. In DNA, the CDR3 is TGTGCCAGCAGCCTCAGGACAGATTCCTACGAGCAGTACTTC. This gives the protein CASSLRTDSYEQYF.

This chain connects TRBV6-6 to TRBJ1-2; tentative D call: TRBD1 (5 bases). Germline values: CDR1 MNHNY, CDR2 SVGAGI (reference sequence). The germline V and J ends were trimmed by 2 bases and 4 bases, with 8 bases remaining between them. There are 13 residues in the CDR3. As DNA, the CDR3 is TGTGCCAGCAGTTACGGGGGGGGCTATGGCTACACCTTC. As protein: CASSYGGGYGYTF.

This chain connects TRBV2 to TRBJ2-5; D uncertain. The J call may be incorrect, as the DNA end agrees better with TRBJ2-7. In germline, CDR1 is SNHLY, CDR2 FYNNEI. The CDR3 runs 10 residues. The chain's CDR3 is CASSSYEQYF. The CDR3, as DNA: TGTGCCAGCAGTTCGTACGAGCAGTACTTC.

The gene calls are TRBV6-5 and TRBJ2-7; 8 bases are shared with TRBD2. CDR1 and CDR2 from the germline V gene are MNHEY and SVGAGI. There are 14 residues in the CDR3. V shed 5 bases, J shed 6 bases, and the junction held 9 bases outside the gene matches. The CDR3 reads CASSERGTRGEQYF. The CDR3 DNA follows: TGTGCCAGCAGTGAACGGGGGACTAGGGGCGAGCAGTACTTC.

V usage is TRBV7-2 and J usage is TRBJ2-5; 9 bases fit TRBD2. Trimming cost V 6 bases and J 2 bases; bases outside gene matches: 4. Looked up from germline, CDR1 is SGHTA and CDR2 is FQGNSA. This CDR3 comprises 14 residues. CDR3 nucleotide sequence: TGTGCCAGCAGTACGACTAGCGGACAAGAGACCCAGTACTTC. Amino acid sequence: CASSTTSGQETQYF. The whole variable domain, filled in from reference TRBV7-2 and TRBJ2-5, reads GAGVSQSPSNKVTEKGKDVELRCDPISGHTALYWYRQSLGQGLEFLIYFQGNSAPDKSGLPSDRFSAERTGGSVSTLTIQRTQQEDSAVYLCASSTTSGQETQYFGPGTRLLVL.

The chain combines TRBV5-4 with TRBJ2-2; 8 nucleotides align to TRBD1. Losses at the gene ends were 0 bases for V and 4 bases for J; bases not matched to a gene: 2. CDR3 length equals 15 residues. Germline V CDR1 and CDR2: SGHNT, YYREEE (reference sequence). The CDR3 nucleotides are TGTGCCAGCAGCTTGGAGGACAGGGCCACCGGGGAGCTGTTTTTT. Its translation: CASSLEDRATGELFF.

This clone was counted a single time. DNA for the CDR3: TGTGCCTGGAGCCTCCTCGGGGGGGCCACCGGGGAGCTGTTTTTT. It encodes CAWSLLGGATGELFF. The gene calls are TRBV30 and TRBJ2-2, with 8 bases aligning to TRBD2. This CDR3 is 15 amino acids long. Germline lookup yields CDR1 GTSNPN and CDR2 SVGIG (reference sequence). Trimming at V came to 3 bases and at J to 4 bases, leaving 7 bases not matched to a gene.

V gene TRBV7-2 combines with J gene TRBJ1-5, with D maybe TRBD1 (6 bases). The V end was cut by 2 bases, the J end by 0 bases, with 14 bases between. The CDR3 totals 17 residues. In germline, CDR1 is SGHTA, CDR2 FQGNSA. The CDR3 bases are TGTGCCAGCAGCTTACGTCGACAGGTTTATAGCAATCAGCCCCAGCATTTT. It yields the protein CASSLRRQVYSNQPQHF.

The V gene is TRBV7-9, the J gene TRBJ2-7; D may be TRBD2 (6 bases). Germline loops: CDR1 SEHNR, CDR2 FQNEAQ (reference sequence). There are 14 residues in the CDR3. The V end lost 1 base, the J end lost 5 bases, and 12 bases lay between the germline ends. CDR3 region: CASSLGGLSDEQYF. The DNA for the CDR3 is TGTGCCAGCAGCTTAGGGGGACTGAGTGACGAGCAGTACTTC.

Worth noting for this clone: One junction end does not reproduce the germline sequence, and a read error may be involved. The chain has TRBV27 and TRBJ1-1, with TRBD1 matching 8 bases. The CDR3 runs 16 residues. Germline values: CDR1 MNHEY, CDR2 SMNVEV (reference sequence). The CDR3 spells CASRLYQGAPDTEAFF. As DNA, the CDR3 is TGTGCCAGCAGATTATACCAGGGGGCGCCTGACACTGAAGCTTTCTTT.

This clone has a handful of counts. The genes are TRBV5-1 and TRBJ1-4; D gene uncertain. From germline, CDR1 is SGHRS and CDR2 YFSETQ. V gave up 5 bases and J gave up 4 bases, with 6 bases separating them. This CDR3 has 12 amino acids. CDR3 sequence (DNA): TGCGCCAGCAGTGAGGGTAATGAAAAACTGTTTTTT. Translating it yields CASSEGNEKLFF.

The rearrangement links TRBV2 to TRBJ1-1; the D gene is possibly TRBD1 (5 bases). V was shortened by 6 bases and J by 7 bases, with 15 bases between the two germline ends. Germline CDR1 SNHLY, CDR2 FYNNEI. CDR3 length equals 13 residues. The CDR3 sequence is CASSPLRADEAFF. CDR3 coding DNA: TGTGCCAGCAGCCCCCTCAGGGCGGATGAAGCTTTCTTT.

V and J are TRBV4-3 and TRBJ1-6; 9 bases are shared with TRBD1. The germline V gene has CDR1 LGHNA and CDR2 YSLEER. The V segment lost 1 base and the J segment 9 bases; nucleotides outside the gene matches: 1. The CDR3 contains 14 residues. CDR3 in amino acids: CASSQGDRVSPLHF. The CDR3 coding sequence is TGCGCCAGCAGCCAAGGGGACAGGGTTTCACCCCTCCACTTT.

This chain uses TRBV16 with TRBJ1-2; tentatively, D is TRBD1 (6 bases). Trimming shortened V by 4 bases and J by 4 bases, and 10 bases separated the two germline ends. Germline CDR1 and CDR2: KGHSY and FQNENV. The CDR3 contains 13 residues. As DNA, the CDR3 is TGTGCCAGCAGCCCGGACAGCTTCTATGGCTACACCTTC. Protein product: CASSPDSFYGYTF.

V usage is TRBV4-3 and J usage is TRBJ1-3; D remains unclear. Germline CDR1 is LGHNA and CDR2 is YSLEER. Trimming stripped 2 bases from V and 0 bases from J, with 8 bases between. This CDR3 is built from 15 residues. CDR3 nucleotides: TGCGCCAGCAGCCAACTAATCGGCTCTGGAAACACCATATATTTT. It encodes CASSQLIGSGNTIYF.

This clone was found once. This chain links TRBV18 with TRBJ1-1; D is undetermined. Germline V gene data show CDR1 as KGHSH and CDR2 as LQKENI. There are 12 residues in the CDR3. V was shortened by 3 bases and J by 5 bases, with 7 bases between the two germline ends. This CDR3 reads CASSPRETEAFF. In DNA, the CDR3 is TGTGCCAGCTCACCGCGGGAGACTGAAGCTTTCTTT. Drawing the rest from reference TRBV18 and TRBJ1-1, the complete variable domain is NAGVMQNPRHLVRRRGQEARLRCSPMKGHSHVYWYRQLPEEGLKFMVYLQKENIIDESGMPKERFSAEFPKEGPSILRIQQVVRGDSAAYFCASSPRETEAFFGQGTRLTVV.

The chain is built from TRBV7-2 and TRBJ1-3; D gene uncertain. Germline loops: CDR1 SGHTA, CDR2 FQGNSA. Deletions cut 0 bases from V and 1 base from J, with 7 bases between. The length of the CDR3 is 15 residues. The CDR3 DNA is TGTGCCAGCAGCTTAGCGCTGGCTTCTGGAAACACCATATATTTT. Translating it yields CASSLALASGNTIYF. The full variable domain, rest sourced from reference TRBV7-2 and TRBJ1-3, is GAGVSQSPSNKVTEKGKDVELRCDPISGHTALYWYRQSLGQGLEFLIYFQGNSAPDKSGLPSDRFSAERTGGSVSTLTIQRTQQEDSAVYLCASSLALASGNTIYFGEGSWLTVV.